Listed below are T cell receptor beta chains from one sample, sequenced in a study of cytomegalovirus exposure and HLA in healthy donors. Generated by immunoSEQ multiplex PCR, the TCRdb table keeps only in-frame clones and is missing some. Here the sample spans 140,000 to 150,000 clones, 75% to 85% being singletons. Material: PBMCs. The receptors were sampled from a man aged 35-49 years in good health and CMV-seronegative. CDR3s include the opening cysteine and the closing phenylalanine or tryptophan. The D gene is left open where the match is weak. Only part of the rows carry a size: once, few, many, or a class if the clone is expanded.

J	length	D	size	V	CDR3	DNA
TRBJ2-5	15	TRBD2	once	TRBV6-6	CASKIAGATQETQYF	TGTGCCAGCAAAATAGCGGGGGCCACCCAAGAGACCCAGTACTTC
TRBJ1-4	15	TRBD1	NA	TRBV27	CASRLHRGGNEKLFF	TGTGCCAGCAGGCTCCACAGGGGTGGTAATGAAAAACTGTTTTTT
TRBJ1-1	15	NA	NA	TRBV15	CATSEPGTLNTEAFF	TGTGCCACCAGCGAGCCCGGGACACTCAACACTGAAGCTTTCTTT
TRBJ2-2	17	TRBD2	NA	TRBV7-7	CASSLWASGGNTGELFF	TGTGCTAGCAGCTTATGGGCTAGCGGGGGGAACACCGGGGAGCTGTTTTTT
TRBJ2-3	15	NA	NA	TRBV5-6	CASSLTATSTDTQYF	TGTGCCAGCAGCTTGACAGCCACTAGCACAGATACGCAGTATTTT
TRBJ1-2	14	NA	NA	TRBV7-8	CASSLVGASGGYTF	TGTGCCAGCAGCTTAGTAGGGGCTTCGGGTGGCTACACCTTC
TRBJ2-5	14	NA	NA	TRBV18	CASSPSTTVETQYF	TGTGCCAGCTCACCTTCTACTACCGTGGAGACCCAGTACTTC
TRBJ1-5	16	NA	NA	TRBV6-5	CASSYSRWGANQPQHF	TGTGCCAGCAGTTACTCGAGATGGGGAGCCAATCAGCCCCAGCATTTT
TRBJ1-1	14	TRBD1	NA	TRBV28	CASSPGTGDPEAFF	TGTGCCAGCAGTCCTGGGACAGGGGATCCTGAAGCTTTCTTT
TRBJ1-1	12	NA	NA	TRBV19	CASSIQGTEAFF	TGTGCCAGTAGTATCCAGGGGACTGAAGCTTTCTTT
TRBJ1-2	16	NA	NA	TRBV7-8	CASSLAATGTYAGYTF	TGTGCCAGCAGCTTAGCTGCCACAGGGACCTACGCTGGCTACACCTTC
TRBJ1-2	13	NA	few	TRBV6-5	CASSPTGNYGYTF	TGTGCCAGCAGCCCTACAGGGAACTATGGCTACACCTTC
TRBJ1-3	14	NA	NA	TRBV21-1	CASSNSGDRNTIYF	TGTGCCAGCAGCAATTCCGGGGATCGAAACACCATATATTTT